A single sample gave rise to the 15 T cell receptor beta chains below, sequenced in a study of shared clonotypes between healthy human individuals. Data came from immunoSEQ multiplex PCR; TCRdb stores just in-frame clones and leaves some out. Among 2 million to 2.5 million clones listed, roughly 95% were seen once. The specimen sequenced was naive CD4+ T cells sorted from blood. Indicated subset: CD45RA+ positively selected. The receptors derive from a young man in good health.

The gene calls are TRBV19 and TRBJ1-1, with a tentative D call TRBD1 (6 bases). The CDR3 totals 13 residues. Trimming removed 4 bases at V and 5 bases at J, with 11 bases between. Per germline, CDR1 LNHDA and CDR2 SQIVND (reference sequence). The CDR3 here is CASSTTGRTEAFF. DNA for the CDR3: TGTGCCAGTAGTACGACAGGAAGAACTGAAGCTTTCTTT.

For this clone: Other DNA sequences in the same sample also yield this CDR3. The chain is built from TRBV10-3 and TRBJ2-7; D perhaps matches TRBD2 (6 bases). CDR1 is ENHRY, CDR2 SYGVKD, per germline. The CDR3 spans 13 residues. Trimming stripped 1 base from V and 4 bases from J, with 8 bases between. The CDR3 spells CAISELEGYEQYF. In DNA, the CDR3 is TGTGCCATCAGTGAGTTGGAGGGATACGAGCAGTACTTC.

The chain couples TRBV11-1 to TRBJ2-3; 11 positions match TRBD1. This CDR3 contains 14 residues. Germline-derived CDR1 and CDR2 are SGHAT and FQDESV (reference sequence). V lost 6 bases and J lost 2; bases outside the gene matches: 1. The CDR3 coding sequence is TGTGCCAGCAGGGACAGGGGGCACACAGATACGCAGTATTTT. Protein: CASRDRGHTDTQYF.

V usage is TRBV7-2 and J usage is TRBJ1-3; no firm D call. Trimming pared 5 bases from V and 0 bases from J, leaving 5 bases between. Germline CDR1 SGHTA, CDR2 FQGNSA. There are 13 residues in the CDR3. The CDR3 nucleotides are TGTGCCAGCAGCGGAGCCTCTGGAAACACCATATATTTT. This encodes CASSGASGNTIYF.

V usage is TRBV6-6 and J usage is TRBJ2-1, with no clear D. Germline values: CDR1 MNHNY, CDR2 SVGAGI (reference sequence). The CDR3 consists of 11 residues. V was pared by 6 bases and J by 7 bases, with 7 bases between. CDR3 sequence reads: CASSFTNEQFF. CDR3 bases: TGTGCCAGCAGCTTCACTAATGAGCAGTTCTTC.

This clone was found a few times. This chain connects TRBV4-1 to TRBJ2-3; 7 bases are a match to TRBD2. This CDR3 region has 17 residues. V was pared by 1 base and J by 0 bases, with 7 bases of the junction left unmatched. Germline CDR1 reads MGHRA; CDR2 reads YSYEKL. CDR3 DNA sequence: TGCGCCAGCAGCCAAGCTTCTCTGGGGGGGAGCACAGATACGCAGTATTTT. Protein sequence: CASSQASLGGSTDTQYF.

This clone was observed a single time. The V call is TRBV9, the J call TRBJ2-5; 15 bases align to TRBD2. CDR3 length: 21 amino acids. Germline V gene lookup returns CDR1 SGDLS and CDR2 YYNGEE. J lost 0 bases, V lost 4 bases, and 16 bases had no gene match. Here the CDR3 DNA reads TGTGCCAGCAGCCCTGTGGCGCGGGGCGGGACTAGCGGGGGGAACCAAGAGACCCAGTACTTC. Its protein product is CASSPVARGGTSGGNQETQYF.

This chain's CDR3 is CASTRTAFDTCYGYTF. In nucleotides, the CDR3 is TGTGCCAGCACCCGGACAGCCTTCGATACTTGCTATGGCTACACCTTC. The V and J genes are TRBV5-6 and TRBJ1-2; D may be TRBD1 (6 bases). Germline V lookup: CDR1 SGHDT, CDR2 YYEEEE. The length of the CDR3 is 16 residues. V was pared by 6 bases and J by 4 bases, with 22 bases between.

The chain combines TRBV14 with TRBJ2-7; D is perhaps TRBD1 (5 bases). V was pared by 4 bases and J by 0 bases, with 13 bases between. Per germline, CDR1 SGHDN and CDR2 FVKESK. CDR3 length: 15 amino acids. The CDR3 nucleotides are TGTGCCAGCAGCCCCCAGAACAGGAGCTCCTACGAGCAGTACTTC. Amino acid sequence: CASSPQNRSSYEQYF.

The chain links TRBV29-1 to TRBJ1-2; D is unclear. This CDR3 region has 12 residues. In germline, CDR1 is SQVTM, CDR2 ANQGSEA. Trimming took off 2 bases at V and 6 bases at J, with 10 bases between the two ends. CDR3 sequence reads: CSVEPHTDGYTF. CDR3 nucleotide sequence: TGCAGCGTTGAACCGCACACGGATGGCTACACCTTC.

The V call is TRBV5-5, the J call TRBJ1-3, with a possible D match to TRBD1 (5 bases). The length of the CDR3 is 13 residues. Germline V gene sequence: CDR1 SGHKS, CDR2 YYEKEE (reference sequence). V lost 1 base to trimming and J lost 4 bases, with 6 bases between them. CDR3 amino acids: CASSLWDGNTIYF. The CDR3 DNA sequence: TGTGCCAGCAGCTTGTGGGACGGAAACACCATATATTTT.

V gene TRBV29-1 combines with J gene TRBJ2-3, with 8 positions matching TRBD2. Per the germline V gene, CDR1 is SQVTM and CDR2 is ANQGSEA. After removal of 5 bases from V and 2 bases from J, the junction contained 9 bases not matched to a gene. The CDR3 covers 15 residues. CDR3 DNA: TGCAGCGTTCTAGTCCTAGCGGGCCTCACAGATACGCAGTATTTT. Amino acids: CSVLVLAGLTDTQYF.

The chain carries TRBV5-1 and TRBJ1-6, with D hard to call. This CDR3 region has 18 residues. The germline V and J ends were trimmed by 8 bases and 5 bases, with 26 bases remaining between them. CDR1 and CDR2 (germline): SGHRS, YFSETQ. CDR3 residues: CARLPEGHDDSNNSPLHF. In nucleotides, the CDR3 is TGCGCCAGGCTGCCCGAGGGCCACGACGATTCGAATAATTCACCCCTCCACTTT. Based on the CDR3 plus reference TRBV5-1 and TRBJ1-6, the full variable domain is KAGVTQTPRYLIKTRGQQVTLSCSPISGHRSVSWYQQTPGQGLQFLFEYFSETQRNKGNFPGRFSGRQFSNSRSEMNVSTLELGDSALYLCARLPEGHDDSNNSPLHFGNGTRLTVT.

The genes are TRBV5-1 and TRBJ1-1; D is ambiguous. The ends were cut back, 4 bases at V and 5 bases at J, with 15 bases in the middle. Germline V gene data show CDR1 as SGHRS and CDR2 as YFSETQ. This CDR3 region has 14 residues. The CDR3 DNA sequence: TGCGCCAGCAGCCCAGGTGGGGTTGGGACTGAAGCTTTCTTT. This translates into CASSPGGVGTEAFF.

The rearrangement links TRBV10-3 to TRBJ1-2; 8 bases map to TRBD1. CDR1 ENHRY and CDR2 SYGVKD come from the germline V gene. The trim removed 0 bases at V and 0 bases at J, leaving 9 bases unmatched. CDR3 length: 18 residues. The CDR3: CAISESDNRGTTNYGYTF. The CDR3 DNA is TGTGCCATCAGTGAGTCCGACAACAGGGGGACAACTAACTATGGCTACACCTTC.